The sequence of this TCR beta chain was determined in a study of OX40 agonist ivuxolimab in advanced cancers. Study context: Ivuxolimab, an agonistic anti-OX40 (CD134) antibody, was given to patients.

This clone was detected only once. At cycle 4 day 1, cycle 7 day 1, and baseline, blood was sampled. The CDR3 has 12 residues. Per the germline V gene, CDR1 is SGDLS and CDR2 is YYNGEE. V lost 4 bases to trimming and J lost 3 bases; unmatched junction nucleotides: 1. Sequencing used immunoSEQ multiplex PCR; TCRdb keeps in-frame clones, though not all of them. The sample has over 20,000 clones, over 80% seen once. This receptor was identified in an adult with an advanced solid tumor such as melanoma, head and neck, liver or kidney cancer. This chain joins TRBV9 and TRBJ2-7, with 7 nucleotides matching TRBD2. The sequences come from CD4+ or CD8+ T cells sorted from blood, collected in a trial of the OX40 agonist ivuxolimab. The CDR3 DNA follows: TGTGCCAGCAGCCCGGGGGGCTACGAGCAGTACTTC. This encodes CASSPGGYEQYF.